A single sample gave rise to the 14 T cell receptor beta chains below, sequenced in a study of cytomegalovirus exposure and HLA in healthy donors. Vbeta (60) and Jbeta (13) primers were used in the PCR. Clones were sequenced by immunoSEQ multiplex PCR, and TCRdb holds only the in-frame ones, with some missing. The top ten hold around 0.57% of the sample, which has hundreds of thousands of clones, approximately 82% seen once. The source material was PBMCs. Receptors originate from a woman between 40 and 55 years old in good health and CMV-seronegative.

This sequence joins TRBV5-1 and TRBJ2-3; D remains unclear. Per germline, CDR1 SGHRS and CDR2 YFSETQ. Trimming took 1 base from V and 0 from J, leaving 9 bases between them. CDR3 length: 15 residues. Written as DNA, the CDR3 is TGCGCCAGCAGCTTGCAACAGCCAAGCACAGATACGCAGTATTTT. Translated: CASSLQQPSTDTQYF.

Regarding this clone: This sample includes further DNA sequences coding for the same CDR3. This chain connects TRBV29-1 to TRBJ2-5, with D perhaps matching TRBD2 (7 bases). CDR1 SQVTM and CDR2 ANQGSEA come from the germline V gene. This CDR3 region has 13 residues. Trimming took 3 bases from V and 1 from J, leaving 9 bases between them. The DNA of the CDR3 is TGCAGCGTTGAGAGGGGGGGCCAAGAGACCCAGTACTTC. Amino acids: CSVERGGQETQYF.

The V gene is TRBV10-2, the J gene TRBJ1-6; weak D call: TRBD1 (6 bases). The CDR3 consists of 14 residues. CDR1 WSHSY and CDR2 SAAADI come from the germline V gene. The V end was cut by 7 bases, the J end by 7 bases, with 14 bases between. CDR3 bases: TGCGCCAGCACCGCCGGGCAGGGGAATTCACCCCTCCACTTT. This sequence encodes CASTAGQGNSPLHF.

This clone occurred a few times. CDR3: CASSHPIGQGGYGYTF. In nucleotides, the CDR3 is TGTGCCAGCAGCCACCCAATCGGACAGGGAGGGTATGGCTACACCTTC. The rearrangement joins TRBV4-2 to TRBJ1-2; 8 nucleotides line up with TRBD1. Germline trimming cut 3 bases from V and 5 bases from J; bases unmatched to any gene: 11. CDR3 size: 16 residues. The germline gives CDR1 LGHNA, CDR2 YNFKEQ.

The V and J genes are TRBV7-9 and TRBJ1-4; 7 nucleotides align to TRBD1. V trimming: 5 bases; J trimming: 3 bases; junction bases outside the gene matches: 9. The CDR3 totals 16 residues. CDR1 and CDR2 from the germline V gene are SEHNR and FQNEAQ (reference sequence). This CDR3 is CASSRQGPAANEKLFF. The CDR3 bases are TGTGCCAGCAGCCGACAGGGCCCCGCAGCTAATGAAAAACTGTTTTTT.

This chain uses TRBV14 with TRBJ1-4; tentative D call: TRBD1 (6 bases). Germline lookup yields CDR1 SGHDN and CDR2 FVKESK. The V and J ends lost 3 bases and 7 bases respectively, with 15 bases between them. The CDR3 consists of 15 residues. CDR3 in amino acids: CASSHTGSSREKLFF. CDR3 nucleotides: TGTGCCAGCAGCCACACAGGGTCTTCGCGTGAAAAACTGTTTTTT.

The chain has TRBV6-6 and TRBJ2-1; 10 bases match TRBD1. This CDR3 comprises 16 residues. V was clipped by 5 bases and J by 4 bases; unmatched bases: 8. Looked up from germline, CDR1 is MNHNY and CDR2 is SVGAGI (reference sequence). CDR3 in amino acids: CASSNPGQGLYNEQFF. The CDR3, as DNA: TGTGCCAGCAGTAACCCGGGACAGGGGCTATACAATGAGCAGTTCTTC.

This chain uses TRBV6-5 with TRBJ1-2, with D possibly being TRBD1 (6 bases). V was clipped by 5 bases and J by 4 bases, with 17 bases between them. Germline CDR1 reads MNHEY; CDR2 reads SVGAGI. The CDR3 sequence is 15 residues long. CDR3 in amino acids: CASSLKGGEPYGYTF. The CDR3 coding sequence is TGTGCCAGCAGTCTGAAAGGGGGGGAGCCCTATGGCTACACCTTC.

The chain is built from TRBV7-8 and TRBJ2-1; 7 nucleotides line up with TRBD1. CDR1 and CDR2 from the germline V gene are SGHVS and FQNEAQ. The junction had 9 bases not matched to a gene; V was cut back by 5 bases and J by 5 bases. The CDR3 totals 15 residues. The CDR3: CASSRPTGWDNEQFF. CDR3 bases: TGTGCCAGCAGCCGACCGACAGGGTGGGACAATGAGCAGTTCTTC.

The rearrangement joins TRBV19 to TRBJ2-5, with D perhaps TRBD2 (7 bases). This CDR3 region has 13 residues. The ends were cut back, 7 bases at V and 5 bases at J, with 14 bases in the middle. Per germline, CDR1 LNHDA and CDR2 SQIVND (reference sequence). Here the CDR3 DNA reads TGTGCCAGTATGGGAGGGGGGCGGGAGACCCAGTACTTC. The encoded protein is CASMGGGRETQYF.

The chain carries TRBV27 and TRBJ2-7, with 15 bases that match TRBD2. The germline gives CDR1 MNHEY, CDR2 SMNVEV (reference sequence). The CDR3 has 14 amino acids. V shed 7 bases, J shed 7 bases, and the junction held 5 bases outside the gene matches. The CDR3 reads CASTSGTSGREQYF. The DNA for the CDR3 is TGTGCCAGCACGAGCGGGACTAGCGGGAGGGAGCAGTACTTC.

V usage is TRBV29-1 and J usage is TRBJ2-5, with TRBD2 matching over 14 bases. Germline loops: CDR1 SQVTM, CDR2 ANQGSEA. With 2 bases clipped from V and 0 bases from J, the junction kept 2 bases outside the gene matches. The CDR3 has 16 amino acids. The CDR3 nucleotides are TGCAGCGTTGAAAGGACTAGCGGGGGGTACCAAGAGACCCAGTACTTC. Protein: CSVERTSGGYQETQYF. Supplemented by reference TRBV29-1 and TRBJ2-5, the full variable domain reads SAVISQKPSRDICQRGTSLTIQCQVDSQVTMMFWYRQQPGQSLTLIATANQGSEATYESGFVIDKFPISRPNLTFSTLTVSNMSPEDSSIYLCSVERTSGGYQETQYFGPGTRLLVL.

This chain links TRBV5-6 with TRBJ1-1; D not resolved. In germline, CDR1 is SGHDT, CDR2 YYEEEE. This CDR3 has 16 residues. V lost 3 bases to trimming and J lost 0 bases, with 15 bases between them. The CDR3 loop reads CASSSPTTVLNTEAFF. CDR3 in DNA: TGTGCCAGCAGCTCTCCCACCACAGTCCTGAACACTGAAGCTTTCTTT.

The sample holds a few counts of this clone. This chain links TRBV18 with TRBJ1-4; 7 bases map to TRBD1. The V and J ends lost 3 bases and 8 bases, in that order; junction bases with no gene match: 15. Germline values: CDR1 KGHSH, CDR2 LQKENI. The CDR3 spans 17 residues. This CDR3 is CASSPWTVEGAREKLFF. For the CDR3, the DNA is TGTGCCAGCTCACCGTGGACCGTGGAGGGGGCGCGGGAAAAACTGTTTTTT.